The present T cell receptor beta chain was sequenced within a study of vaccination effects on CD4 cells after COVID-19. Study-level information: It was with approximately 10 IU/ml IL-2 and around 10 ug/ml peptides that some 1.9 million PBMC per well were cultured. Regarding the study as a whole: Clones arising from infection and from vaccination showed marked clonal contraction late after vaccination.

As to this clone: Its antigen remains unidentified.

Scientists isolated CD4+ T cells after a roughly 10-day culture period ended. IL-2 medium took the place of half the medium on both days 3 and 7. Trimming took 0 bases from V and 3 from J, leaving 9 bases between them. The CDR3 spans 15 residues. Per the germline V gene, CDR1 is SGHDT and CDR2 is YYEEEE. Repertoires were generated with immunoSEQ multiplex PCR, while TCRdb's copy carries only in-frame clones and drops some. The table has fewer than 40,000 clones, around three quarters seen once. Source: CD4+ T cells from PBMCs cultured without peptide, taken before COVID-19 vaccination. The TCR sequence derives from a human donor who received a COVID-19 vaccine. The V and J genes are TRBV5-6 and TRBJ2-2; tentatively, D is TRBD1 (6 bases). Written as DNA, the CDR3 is TGTGCCAGCAGCTTGGGACAGGTGTACACCGGGGAGCTGTTTTTT. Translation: CASSLGQVYTGELFF.